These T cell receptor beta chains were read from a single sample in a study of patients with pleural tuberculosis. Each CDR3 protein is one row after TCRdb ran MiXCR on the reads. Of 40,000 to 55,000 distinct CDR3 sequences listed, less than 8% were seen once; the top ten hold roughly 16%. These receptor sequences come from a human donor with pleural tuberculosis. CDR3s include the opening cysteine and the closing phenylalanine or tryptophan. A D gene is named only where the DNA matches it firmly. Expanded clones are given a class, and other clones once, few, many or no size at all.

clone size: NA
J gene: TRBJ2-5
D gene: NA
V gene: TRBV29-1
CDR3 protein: CSVEDSAGETQYF
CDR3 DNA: TGCAGCGTTGAAGATAGTGCGGGAGAGACCCAGTACTTC

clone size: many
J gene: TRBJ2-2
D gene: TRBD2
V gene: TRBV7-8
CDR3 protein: CASRRLASGELFF
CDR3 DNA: TGTGCCAGCAGAAGACTAGCGTCCGGGGAGCTGTTTTTT

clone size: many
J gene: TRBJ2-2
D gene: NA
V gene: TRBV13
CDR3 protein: CASSLGLGGVYTGELFF
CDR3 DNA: TGTGCCAGCAGCTTAGGCTTAGGTGGCGTCTACACCGGGGAGCTGTTTTTT

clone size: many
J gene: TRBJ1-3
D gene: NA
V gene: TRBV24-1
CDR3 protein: CATSDFAGNTIYF
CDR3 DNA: TGTGCCACCAGTGATTTTGCTGGAAACACCATATATTTT

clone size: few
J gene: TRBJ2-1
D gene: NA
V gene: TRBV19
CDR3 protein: CASSSANPYNEQFF
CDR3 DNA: TGTGCCAGTAGTTCGGCCAACCCCTACAATGAGCAGTTCTTC

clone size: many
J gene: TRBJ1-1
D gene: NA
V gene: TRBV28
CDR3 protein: CASRVQGLNTEAFF
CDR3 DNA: TGTGCCAGCAGAGTACAGGGATTGAACACTGAAGCTTTCTTT

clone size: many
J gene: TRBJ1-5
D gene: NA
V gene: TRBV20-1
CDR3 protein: CSARGEGSPQPQHF
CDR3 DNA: TGCAGTGCTAGAGGTGAGGGGTCCCCTCAGCCCCAGCATTTT

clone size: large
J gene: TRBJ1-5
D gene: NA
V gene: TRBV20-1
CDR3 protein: CSAATRTINQPQHF
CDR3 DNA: TGCAGTGCTGCGACACGGACTATAAATCAGCCCCAGCATTTT

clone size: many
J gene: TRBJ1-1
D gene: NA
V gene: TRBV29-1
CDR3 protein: CSVVGGNTEAFF
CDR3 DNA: TGCAGCGTTGTGGGGGGTAACACTGAAGCTTTCTTT

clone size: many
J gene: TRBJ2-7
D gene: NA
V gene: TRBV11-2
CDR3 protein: CASSTTPYEQYF
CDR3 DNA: TGTGCCAGCAGCACAACCCCCTACGAGCAGTACTTC

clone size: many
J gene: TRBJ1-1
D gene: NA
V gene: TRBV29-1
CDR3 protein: CSVAQGLITEAFF
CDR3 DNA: TGCAGCGTTGCGCAGGGCCTGATCACTGAAGCTTTCTTT

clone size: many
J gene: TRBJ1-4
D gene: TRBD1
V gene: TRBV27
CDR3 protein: CASRQYRGGKEKLFF
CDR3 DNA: TGTGCCAGTAGACAGTACAGGGGTGGGAAAGAAAAACTGTTTTTT

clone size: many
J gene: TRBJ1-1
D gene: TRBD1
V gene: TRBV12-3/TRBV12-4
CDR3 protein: CASSSGGWVNTEAFF
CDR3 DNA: TGTGCCAGCAGTTCAGGGGGCTGGGTCAACACTGAAGCTTTCTTT